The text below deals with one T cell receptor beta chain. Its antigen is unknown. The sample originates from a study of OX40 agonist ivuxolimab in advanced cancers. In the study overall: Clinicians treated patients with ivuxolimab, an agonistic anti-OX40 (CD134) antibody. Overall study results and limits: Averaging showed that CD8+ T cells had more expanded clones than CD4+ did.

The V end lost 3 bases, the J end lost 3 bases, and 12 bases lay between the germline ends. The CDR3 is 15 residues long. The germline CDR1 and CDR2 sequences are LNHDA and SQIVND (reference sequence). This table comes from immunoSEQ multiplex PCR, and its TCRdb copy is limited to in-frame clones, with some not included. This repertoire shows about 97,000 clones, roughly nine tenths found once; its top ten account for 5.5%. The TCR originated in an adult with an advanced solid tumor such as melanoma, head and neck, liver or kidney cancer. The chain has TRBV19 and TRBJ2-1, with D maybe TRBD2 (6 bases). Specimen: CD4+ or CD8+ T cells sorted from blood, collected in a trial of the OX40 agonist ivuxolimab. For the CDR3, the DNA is TGTGCCAGTAGTATTAAGCGGGTTGACTACAATGAGCAGTTCTTC. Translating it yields CASSIKRVDYNEQFF.